This TCR beta chain was identified during a study of T cell responses to AZD1222 COVID-19 vaccine. The wider study: Investigators merged groups given second doses at roughly 4 or roughly 12 weeks.

This clone has only one observation. The antigen is not known. Profiled with immunoSEQ multiplex PCR; TCRdb holds only in-frame clones, not every one. The table shows approximately 170,000 clones, with around 89% occurring only once. Overall study results and limits: The donors showed a predominance of white British ancestry and of females, with possible underestimation of clonal diversity. Spike as a whole was targeted by vaccine-associated CD4 TCRs, dominant at 160-218 and 743-854.

CDR3 length equals 11 residues. Germline CDR1 SGHTA, CDR2 FQGTGA. The germline V and J ends were trimmed by 2 bases and 10 bases, with 6 bases remaining between them. The rearrangement joins TRBV7-3 to TRBJ2-1; D is perhaps TRBD2 (6 bases). This TCR was sampled from an adult in good health. Sequencing used peripheral blood, obtained on day 0 of AZD1222 vaccination. The CDR3 DNA reads as TGTGCCAGCAGCTTAGCGGGGGAGCAGTTCTTC. Protein product: CASSLAGEQFF.